Reported below is one T cell receptor (beta chain). Germline CDR1 and CDR2: GTSNPN and SVGIG (reference sequence). Trimming took 0 bases from V and 11 from J, leaving 10 bases between them. The CDR3 is 11 residues long. The sample originates from a study of blood T cell repertoires in COVID-19. The wider study: Samples came from the United States, Italy and Spain, spanning acute and convalescent COVID-19. T cells, B-cell-depleted T cells, or PBMCs provided the cDNA or gDNA that served as material.

Authors' methods: Amplified reference gene primers provided the basis for estimating nucleated cell counts. Produced via immunoSEQ multiplex PCR; TCRdb's table is partial and in-frame only. D and trimming were read from the DNA, whereas the V and J calls and clone size are those reported in that table. The data show 250,000 to 300,000 clones, with around 88% seen just once and roughly 6.9% held by the top ten. The receptor was isolated from a woman in her 30s who had recovered from COVID-19. Source material: peripheral blood. The chain joins TRBV30 to TRBJ1-1, with TRBD1 as a possible D gene (6 bases). CDR3 amino acids: CAWSVQGDAFF. The CDR3 DNA reads TGTGCCTGGAGTGTACAGGGTGACGCTTTCTTT.